The clone carrying this TCR beta chain was recorded only once. Here immunoSEQ multiplex PCR was the method, and the copy in TCRdb shows in-frame clones only, minus some. Altogether tens of thousands of clones are present, about two thirds being singletons, with the ten largest covering roughly a tenth. The data belong to a study of radiotherapy plus CTLA-4 blockade in lung cancer. Germline V lookup: CDR1 MGHDK, CDR2 SYGVNS. V was pared by 10 bases and J by 2 bases, with 13 bases of the junction left unmatched. This CDR3 spans 16 amino acids. The chain joins TRBV25-1 to TRBJ2-3; 9 nucleotides match TRBD1. This sequence was found in a human donor with non-small cell lung cancer who had stable disease on radiotherapy plus ipilimumab. Here the sequenced sample was peripheral blood, taken from a patient treated with radiotherapy plus ipilimumab. The chain's CDR3 is CANNRTGDSNTDTQYF. The CDR3 DNA follows: TGTGCCAACAATAGGACAGGGGACTCAAACACAGATACGCAGTATTTT.